One sample yielded the 25 T cell receptor beta chains listed below, sequenced in a study of blood T cell repertoires in COVID-19. The table came from immunoSEQ multiplex PCR; TCRdb's copy has only in-frame clones and leaves some out. In the table there are some 250,000 clones, roughly 88% of which are singletons. The specimen sequenced was peripheral blood. Receptors originate from a man under 40 who had recovered from COVID-19.

This chain joins TRBV5-1 and TRBJ1-1; 7 bases line up with TRBD1. Germline V gene sequence: CDR1 SGHRS, CDR2 YFSETQ. The CDR3 length is 15 residues. With V trimmed by 4 bases and J by 0 bases, 6 bases remained unmatched. CDR3 sequence reads: CASSLPTGLNTEAFF. The CDR3 nucleotides are TGCGCCAGCAGCCTCCCGACAGGGTTGAACACTGAAGCTTTCTTT.

The chain recombines TRBV4-3 with TRBJ1-1, with D maybe TRBD1 (6 bases). In germline, CDR1 is LGHNA, CDR2 YSLEER. Trimming took 2 bases from V and 5 from J, leaving 15 bases between them. The CDR3 runs to 15 residues. The CDR3 loop is CASSQHRPRGTEAFF. The CDR3 DNA reads as TGCGCCAGCAGCCAACACAGACCCAGGGGTACTGAAGCTTTCTTT.

The chain carries TRBV7-9 and TRBJ2-5; 7 bases align to TRBD1. V shed 5 bases, J shed 6 bases, and the junction held 9 bases outside the gene matches. This CDR3 is 14 amino acids long. Per germline, CDR1 SEHNR and CDR2 FQNEAQ (reference sequence). The DNA of the CDR3 is TGTGCCAGCAGCGGAAAACAGGGGATAAAGACCCAGTACTTC. This encodes CASSGKQGIKTQYF.

This rearrangement joins TRBV5-4 to TRBJ1-6; maybe TRBD1 (6 bases). V was pared by 5 bases and J by 4 bases, with 13 bases between. The germline gives CDR1 SGHNT, CDR2 YYREEE (reference sequence). The CDR3 loop spans 15 amino acids. The CDR3 protein is CASRPGGQYNSPLHF. The CDR3 DNA reads TGTGCCAGCAGACCCGGTGGACAGTATAATTCACCCCTCCACTTT.

The chain couples TRBV3-1 (or the pseudogene TRBV3-2) to TRBJ1-5; no firm D call. Germline V lookup: CDR1 LGHDT, CDR2 YNNKEL (reference sequence). The CDR3 length is 12 residues. V was pared by 4 bases and J by 7 bases, with 8 bases between. Written as DNA, the CDR3 is TGTGCCAGCAGCCCTCTAGGACAGCCCCAGCATTTT. It yields the protein CASSPLGQPQHF.

Here the CDR3 reads CAPTNSHWLEETQYF. The CDR3 DNA follows: TGTGCCCCTACAAACAGCCACTGGCTGGAAGAGACCCAGTACTTC. The chain uses TRBV12-2 and TRBJ2-5; the DNA was not compared with TRBD1, the D call given in the table. TRBV12-2 corresponds to a pseudogene. CDR3 length: 15 residues.

As concerns this clone: The same CDR3 can be traced to other DNA sequences in this sample. The V and J genes are TRBV7-9 and TRBJ1-1, with D perhaps TRBD1 (5 bases). The CDR3 contains 13 residues. Per the germline V gene, CDR1 is SEHNR and CDR2 is FQNEAQ (reference sequence). Trimming removed 5 bases from V and 1 base from J, with 8 bases in between. The CDR3 reads CASSPTGNTEAFF. CDR3 nucleotides: TGTGCCAGCAGCCCTACAGGGAACACTGAAGCTTTCTTT.

In this sample, this clone turned up once. V and J are TRBV9 and TRBJ1-2; D unresolved. Germline values: CDR1 SGDLS, CDR2 YYNGEE. The CDR3 spans 12 residues. The V and J ends lost 7 bases and 8 bases respectively, with 15 bases between them. The CDR3 nucleotides are TGTGCCAGCTGGAGGGAAAGGATCGGCTACACCTTC. Amino acids: CASWRERIGYTF.

J is TRBJ1-6 and V is TRBV30; D is uncertain. CDR3 length: 10 residues. CDR1 is GTSNPN and CDR2 is SVGIG in the germline V gene (reference sequence). Trimming took off 5 bases at V and 11 bases at J, with 7 bases between the two ends. DNA for the CDR3: TGTGCCTGGGAGAAGCCACCCCTCCACTTT. This sequence encodes CAWEKPPLHF.

The chain carries TRBV6-2 or TRBV6-3 and TRBJ2-3; 8 bases are shared with TRBD1. This CDR3 has 15 residues. Germline assignment: CDR1 MNHEY and CDR2 SVGEGT. Unmatched junction bases numbered 6, after V lost 5 bases and J lost 2 bases. The DNA for the CDR3 is TGTGCCAGCAGTCCAGACAGGGGCTTCACAGATACGCAGTATTTT. Translating gives CASSPDRGFTDTQYF.

This clone was detected a few times. The chain links TRBV2 to TRBJ1-5; TRBD1 matches 7 bases. After removal of 5 bases from V and 7 bases from J, the junction contained 14 bases not matched to a gene. The CDR3 totals 16 residues. CDR1 is SNHLY and CDR2 is FYNNEI in the germline V gene. The CDR3 sequence is CASSSDDRAAGQPQHF. The CDR3, as DNA: TGTGCCAGCAGTTCGGATGACAGGGCTGCGGGCCAGCCCCAGCATTTT.

This CDR3 reads CASSPLGPNYGYTF. The DNA for the CDR3 is TGTGCCAGCAGCCCCCTTGGGCCTAACTATGGCTACACCTTC. The rearrangement links TRBV9 to TRBJ1-2; D is uncertain. This CDR3 has 14 residues. The germline V gene encodes CDR1 SGDLS and CDR2 YYNGEE. V was cut by 4 bases and J by 0 bases, with 10 bases left in between.

The chain has TRBV9 and TRBJ2-2; D not certain. This CDR3 is 12 amino acids long. V was clipped by 0 bases and J by 11 bases, with 8 bases between them. Germline V lookup: CDR1 SGDLS, CDR2 YYNGEE. The CDR3 region is CASSVGMGELFF. DNA for the CDR3: TGTGCCAGCAGCGTAGGGATGGGCGAGCTGTTTTTT.

V and J are TRBV29-1 and TRBJ1-1; TRBD1 matches at 8 bases. CDR3 size: 14 residues. Germline V lookup: CDR1 SQVTM, CDR2 ANQGSEA. The ends lost 4 bases at V and 5 bases at J; junction bases unmatched: 9. This CDR3 reads CSVVGQGARTEAFF. CDR3 nucleotides: TGCAGCGTTGTGGGGCAGGGGGCGCGAACTGAAGCTTTCTTT.

The chain employs TRBV11-3 and TRBJ2-2; TRBD2 might be the D (5 bases). The CDR3 covers 15 residues. Germline V gene sequence: CDR1 SGHNT, CDR2 YENEEA. V was pared by 3 bases and J by 6 bases, with 14 bases between. The CDR3 protein is CASSFSYRGSGELFF. CDR3 nucleotide sequence: TGTGCCAGCAGCTTTTCGTACAGAGGGTCCGGGGAGCTGTTTTTT.

The chain links TRBV6-5 to TRBJ2-5, with TRBD1 identical over 10 bases. The CDR3 runs 15 residues. V lost 6 bases and J lost 4; bases outside the gene matches: 8. The germline V gene encodes CDR1 MNHEY and CDR2 SVGAGI. The CDR3 here is CASRTGTGESETQYF. CDR3 nucleotide sequence: TGTGCCAGCAGGACCGGGACAGGGGAGTCAGAGACCCAGTACTTC.

This clone has just one count. As DNA, the CDR3 is TGCGCCAGCAGCCATCAAAAAGTCCCTAGCGGCGAACAGAACACCGGGGAGCTGTTTTTT. This codes for CASSHQKVPSGEQNTGELFF. This chain uses TRBV4-1 with TRBJ2-2; TRBD2 agrees at 7 bases. The ends lost 3 bases at V and 1 base at J; junction bases unmatched: 17. The CDR3 has 20 amino acids. Germline V gene lookup returns CDR1 MGHRA and CDR2 YSYEKL.

V is TRBV5-6 and J is TRBJ1-5; D call uncertain. The CDR3 totals 15 residues. Germline V lookup: CDR1 SGHDT, CDR2 YYEEEE. The V end was cut by 2 bases, the J end by 0 bases, with 9 bases between. The CDR3 sequence is CASSFNSASNQPQHF. CDR3 sequence (DNA): TGTGCCAGCAGCTTCAACAGTGCTAGCAATCAGCCCCAGCATTTT.

This clone has only a few counts. The chain uses TRBV11-2 and TRBJ2-7; 7 bases map to TRBD1. The CDR3 spans 16 residues. J gave up 0 bases and V 5 bases, and 10 bases lay outside the gene matches. From germline, CDR1 is SGHAT and CDR2 FQNNGV. CDR3 coding DNA: TGTGCCAGCAGCCACCAAGTACAGGGGCCCTCCTACGAGCAGTACTTC. Encoded protein: CASSHQVQGPSYEQYF.

This sequence joins TRBV9 and TRBJ1-4, with D possibly being TRBD1 (5 bases). Germline V lookup: CDR1 SGDLS, CDR2 YYNGEE. Trimming took off 3 bases at V and 8 bases at J, with 14 bases between the two ends. This CDR3 is built from 14 residues. The CDR3 bases are TGTGCCAGCAGCGCGACAGCGAGAAACGAAAAACTGTTTTTT. It encodes CASSATARNEKLFF.

The chain links TRBV19 to TRBJ1-1; 7 bases map to TRBD1. CDR1 is LNHDA and CDR2 is SQIVND in the germline V gene (reference sequence). V was pared by 1 base and J by 6 bases, with 5 bases of the junction left unmatched. This CDR3 has 14 amino acids. CDR3 sequence reads: CASSIVEGAPEAFF. The CDR3 DNA sequence: TGTGCCAGTAGTATAGTAGAGGGGGCCCCTGAAGCTTTCTTT. The full variable domain, with the rest looked up from reference TRBV19 and TRBJ1-1, is DGGITQSPKYLFRKEGQNVTLSCEQNLNHDAMYWYRQDPGQGLRLIYYSQIVNDFQKGDIAEGYSVSREKKESFPLTVTSAQKNPTAFYLCASSIVEGAPEAFFGQGTRLTVV.

This chain links TRBV11-2 with TRBJ1-2; 7 bases align to TRBD1. V shed 3 bases and J 9 bases; nucleotides not matched to a gene: 7. This CDR3 contains 13 residues. CDR1 SGHAT and CDR2 FQNNGV come from the germline V gene. The CDR3 DNA sequence: TGTGCCAGCAGCTTCCAGGGGGTAGTAAGCTACACCTTC. Translation: CASSFQGVVSYTF.

The chain links TRBV2 to TRBJ1-1, with D unresolved. This CDR3 comprises 13 residues. The V and J ends lost 6 bases and 6 bases respectively, with 14 bases between them. Germline CDR1 SNHLY, CDR2 FYNNEI. Here the CDR3 DNA reads TGTGCCAGCAGGGCCCCCGGTCGGGCTGAAGCTTTCTTT. Amino acid sequence: CASRAPGRAEAFF.

The chain links TRBV19 to TRBJ2-3; TRBD1 matches at 10 bases. CDR1 LNHDA and CDR2 SQIVND come from the germline V gene (reference sequence). The junction had 1 base not matched to a gene; V was cut back by 5 bases and J by 2 bases. The CDR3 extends over 14 amino acids. The CDR3 nucleotides read TGTGCCAGTAGTGGACAGGGGGACACAGATACGCAGTATTTT. Amino acids: CASSGQGDTDTQYF.

The chain recombines TRBV7-9 with TRBJ1-1; maybe TRBD1 (6 bases). This CDR3 spans 14 amino acids. CDR1 is SEHNR and CDR2 is FQNEAQ in the germline V gene (reference sequence). Trimming took 10 bases from V and 0 from J, leaving 15 bases between them. For the CDR3, the DNA is TGTGCCATAGTACAGGGCTCAATGAACACTGAAGCTTTCTTT. Translated: CAIVQGSMNTEAFF.